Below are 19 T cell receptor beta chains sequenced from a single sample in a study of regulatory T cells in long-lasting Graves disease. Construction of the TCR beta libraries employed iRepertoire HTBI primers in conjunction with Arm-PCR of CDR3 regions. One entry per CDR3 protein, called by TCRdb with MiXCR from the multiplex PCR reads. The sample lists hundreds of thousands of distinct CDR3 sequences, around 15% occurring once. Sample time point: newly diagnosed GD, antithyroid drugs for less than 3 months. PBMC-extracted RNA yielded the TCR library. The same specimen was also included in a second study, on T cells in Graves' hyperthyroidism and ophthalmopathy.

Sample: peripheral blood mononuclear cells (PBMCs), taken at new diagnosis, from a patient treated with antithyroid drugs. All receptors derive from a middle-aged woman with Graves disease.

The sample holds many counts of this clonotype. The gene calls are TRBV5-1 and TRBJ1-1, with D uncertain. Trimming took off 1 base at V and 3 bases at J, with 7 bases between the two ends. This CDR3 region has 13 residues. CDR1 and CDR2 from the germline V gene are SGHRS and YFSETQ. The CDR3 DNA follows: TGCGCCAGCAGCTTGTTGTTGGACACTGAAGCTTTCTTT. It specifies CASSLLLDTEAFF.

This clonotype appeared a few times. The CDR3 DNA is TGTGCCAGCAGTTTTCAGAACAGGGCTGAAGATACGCAGTATTTT. It yields the protein CASSFQNRAEDTQYF. The genes are TRBV12-3 or TRBV12-4 and TRBJ2-3; weak D call: TRBD1 (6 bases). The V and J ends lost 3 bases and 5 bases respectively, with 15 bases between them. The CDR3 runs 15 residues.

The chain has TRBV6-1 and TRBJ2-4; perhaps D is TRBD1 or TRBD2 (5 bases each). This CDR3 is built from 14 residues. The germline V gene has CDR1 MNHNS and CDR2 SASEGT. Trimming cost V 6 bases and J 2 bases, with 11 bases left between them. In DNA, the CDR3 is TGTGCCAGCAGCCCGTGGGGGACCAAAAACATTCAGTACTTC. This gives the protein CASSPWGTKNIQYF.

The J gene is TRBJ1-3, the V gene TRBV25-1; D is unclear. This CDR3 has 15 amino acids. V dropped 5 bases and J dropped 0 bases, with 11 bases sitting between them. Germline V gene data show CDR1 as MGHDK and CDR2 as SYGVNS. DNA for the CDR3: TGTGCCAGCAGTCACTTTCAGGCCTCTGGAAACACCATATATTTT. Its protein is CASSHFQASGNTIYF.

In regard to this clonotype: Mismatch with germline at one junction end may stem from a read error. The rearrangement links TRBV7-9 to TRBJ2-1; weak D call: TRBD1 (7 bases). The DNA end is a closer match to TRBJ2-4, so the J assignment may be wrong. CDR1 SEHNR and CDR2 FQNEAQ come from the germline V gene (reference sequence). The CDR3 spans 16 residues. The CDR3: CASSLEGAGAKNIQYF. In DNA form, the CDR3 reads TGCGCCAGCAGCCTGGAGGGGGCGGGCGCCAAAAACATTCAGTACTTC.

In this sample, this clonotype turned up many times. CDR3 DNA sequence: TGTGCCAGCAGCCCTACTGGCGGGGGGTACCAAGAGACCCAGTACTTC. It encodes CASSPTGGGYQETQYF. The chain links TRBV7-3 to TRBJ2-5, with 8 bases identical to TRBD2. J gave up 0 bases and V 5 bases, and 8 bases lay outside the gene matches. Germline V gene lookup returns CDR1 SGHTA and CDR2 FQGTGA. This CDR3 has 16 amino acids.

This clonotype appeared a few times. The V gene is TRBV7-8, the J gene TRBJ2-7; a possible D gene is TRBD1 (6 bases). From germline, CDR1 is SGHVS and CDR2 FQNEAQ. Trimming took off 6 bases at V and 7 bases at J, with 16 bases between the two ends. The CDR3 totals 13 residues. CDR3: CASSLEQGREQYF. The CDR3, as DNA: TGTGCCAGCAGTCTTGAACAGGGAAGGGAGCAGTACTTC.

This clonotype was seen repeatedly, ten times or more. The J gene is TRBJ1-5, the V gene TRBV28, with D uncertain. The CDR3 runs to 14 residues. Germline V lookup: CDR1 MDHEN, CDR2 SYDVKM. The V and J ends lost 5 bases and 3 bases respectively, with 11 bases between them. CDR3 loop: CASSLAGNNQPQHF. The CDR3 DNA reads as TGTGCCAGCAGTCTGGCGGGAAACAATCAGCCCCAGCATTTT.

CDR3 loop: CASSQDSGGGGQPQHF. CDR3 DNA: TGTGCCAGCAGCCAAGATTCCGGAGGGGGCGGTCAGCCCCAGCATTTT. The chain has TRBV3-1 and TRBJ1-5; 7 bases line up with TRBD1. Per germline, CDR1 LGHDT and CDR2 YNNKEL (reference sequence). The CDR3 spans 16 residues. With V trimmed by 0 bases and J by 6 bases, 8 bases remained unmatched.

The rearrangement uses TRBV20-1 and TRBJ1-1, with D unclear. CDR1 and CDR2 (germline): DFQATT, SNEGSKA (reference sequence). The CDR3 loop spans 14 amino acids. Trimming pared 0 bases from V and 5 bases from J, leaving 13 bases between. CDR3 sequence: CSARDLRRNTEAFF. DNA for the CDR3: TGCAGTGCTAGAGATCTTCGGCGGAATACTGAAGCTTTCTTT.

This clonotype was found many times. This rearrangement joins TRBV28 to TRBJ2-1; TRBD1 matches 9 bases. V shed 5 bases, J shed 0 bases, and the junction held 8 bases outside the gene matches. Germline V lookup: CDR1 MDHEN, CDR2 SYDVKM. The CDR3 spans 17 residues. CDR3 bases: TGTGCCAGCAGTCCCTGGACAGGGGTGGACTCCTACAATGAGCAGTTCTTC. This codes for CASSPWTGVDSYNEQFF.

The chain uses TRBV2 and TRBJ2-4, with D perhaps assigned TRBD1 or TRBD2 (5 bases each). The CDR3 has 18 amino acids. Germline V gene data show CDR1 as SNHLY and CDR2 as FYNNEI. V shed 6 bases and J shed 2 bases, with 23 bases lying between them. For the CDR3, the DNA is TGTGCCAGCAGGCCCCCACTAGGTGGGGGTTCATCCAAAAACATTCAGTACTTC. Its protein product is CASRPPLGGGSSKNIQYF.

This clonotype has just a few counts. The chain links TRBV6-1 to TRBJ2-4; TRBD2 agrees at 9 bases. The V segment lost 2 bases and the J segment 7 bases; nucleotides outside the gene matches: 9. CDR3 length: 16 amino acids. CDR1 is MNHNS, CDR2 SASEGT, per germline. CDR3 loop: CASSEHVLAGANIQYF. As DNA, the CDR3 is TGTGCCAGCAGTGAACACGTTTTAGCGGGGGCGAACATTCAGTACTTC.

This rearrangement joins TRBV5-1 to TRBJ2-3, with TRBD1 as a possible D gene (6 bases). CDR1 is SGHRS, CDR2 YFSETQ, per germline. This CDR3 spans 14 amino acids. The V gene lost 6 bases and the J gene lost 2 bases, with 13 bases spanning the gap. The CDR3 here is CASKAGELTDTQYF. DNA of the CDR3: TGCGCCAGCAAGGCAGGGGAACTCACAGATACGCAGTATTTT.

CDR3 residues: CSAIPSGGAGETQYF. DNA for the CDR3: TGCAGTGCTATCCCTAGCGGGGGGGCGGGTGAGACCCAGTACTTC. The chain has TRBV20-1 and TRBJ2-5, with 12 bases aligning to TRBD2. CDR1 is DFQATT and CDR2 is SNEGSKA in the germline V gene (reference sequence). The CDR3 has 15 residues. Germline trimming cut 4 bases from V and 5 bases from J; bases unmatched to any gene: 8.

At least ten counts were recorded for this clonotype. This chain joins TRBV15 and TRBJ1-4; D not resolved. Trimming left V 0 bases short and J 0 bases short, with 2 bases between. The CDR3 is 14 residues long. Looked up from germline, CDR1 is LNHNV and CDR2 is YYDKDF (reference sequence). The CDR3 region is CATSRESTNEKLFF. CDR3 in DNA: TGTGCCACCAGCAGAGAATCAACTAATGAAAAACTGTTTTTT.

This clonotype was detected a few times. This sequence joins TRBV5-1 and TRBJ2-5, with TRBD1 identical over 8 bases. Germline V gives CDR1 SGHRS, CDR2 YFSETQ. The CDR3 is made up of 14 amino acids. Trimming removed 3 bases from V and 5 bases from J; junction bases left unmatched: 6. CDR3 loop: CASSWTGPGETQYF. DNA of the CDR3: TGCGCCAGCAGCTGGACAGGGCCAGGGGAGACCCAGTACTTC. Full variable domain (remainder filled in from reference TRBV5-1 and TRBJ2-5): KAGVTQTPRYLIKTRGQQVTLSCSPISGHRSVSWYQQTPGQGLQFLFEYFSETQRNKGNFPGRFSGRQFSNSRSEMNVSTLELGDSALYLCASSWTGPGETQYFGPGTRLLVL.

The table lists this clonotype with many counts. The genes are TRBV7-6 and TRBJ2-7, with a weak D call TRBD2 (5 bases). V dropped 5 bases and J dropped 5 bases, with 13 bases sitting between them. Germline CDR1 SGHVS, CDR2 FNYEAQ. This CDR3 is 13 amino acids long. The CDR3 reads CASSPVNGDEQYF. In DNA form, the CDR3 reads TGTGCCAGCAGCCCTGTCAACGGGGACGAGCAGTACTTC.

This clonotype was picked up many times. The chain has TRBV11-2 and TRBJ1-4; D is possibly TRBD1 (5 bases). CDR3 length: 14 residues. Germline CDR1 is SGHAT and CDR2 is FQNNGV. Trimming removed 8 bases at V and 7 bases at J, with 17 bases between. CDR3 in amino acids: CASAWAGSGEKLFF. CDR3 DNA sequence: TGTGCCAGCGCCTGGGCAGGGTCGGGTGAAAAACTGTTTTTT.